This T cell receptor beta chain was identified during a study of OX40 agonist ivuxolimab in advanced cancers. Study-wide background: Patient treatment consisted of intravenous ivuxolimab administration every 2 weeks at 0.01 to 10 mg/kg. Checkpoint inhibitors had been given previously to under 50% of patients. General observations from the study: Some nonresponders likewise displayed low normalized T-cell clonal expansion.

The method was immunoSEQ multiplex PCR; TCRdb's version includes in-frame clones alone and lacks a portion of them. Among roughly 50,000 clones listed, around nine tenths were seen once. Blood sampling was done at baseline, cycle 4 day 1, and cycle 7 day 1. Germline V gives CDR1 SGDLS, CDR2 YYNGEE. V was clipped by 0 bases and J by 15 bases; unmatched bases: 7. CDR3 length: 13 residues. This clone is a singleton in its sample. Its antigen is not known. Here the sequenced sample was CD4+ or CD8+ T cells sorted from blood, taken in a trial of the OX40 agonist ivuxolimab. The genes are TRBV9 and TRBJ2-1, with 9 bases aligning to TRBD2. This clonotype originated in an adult with an advanced solid tumor such as melanoma, head and neck, liver or kidney cancer. The CDR3 region is CASSVVSGSMVFF. DNA for the CDR3: TGTGCCAGCAGCGTAGTTAGCGGGAGTATGGTGTTCTTC.